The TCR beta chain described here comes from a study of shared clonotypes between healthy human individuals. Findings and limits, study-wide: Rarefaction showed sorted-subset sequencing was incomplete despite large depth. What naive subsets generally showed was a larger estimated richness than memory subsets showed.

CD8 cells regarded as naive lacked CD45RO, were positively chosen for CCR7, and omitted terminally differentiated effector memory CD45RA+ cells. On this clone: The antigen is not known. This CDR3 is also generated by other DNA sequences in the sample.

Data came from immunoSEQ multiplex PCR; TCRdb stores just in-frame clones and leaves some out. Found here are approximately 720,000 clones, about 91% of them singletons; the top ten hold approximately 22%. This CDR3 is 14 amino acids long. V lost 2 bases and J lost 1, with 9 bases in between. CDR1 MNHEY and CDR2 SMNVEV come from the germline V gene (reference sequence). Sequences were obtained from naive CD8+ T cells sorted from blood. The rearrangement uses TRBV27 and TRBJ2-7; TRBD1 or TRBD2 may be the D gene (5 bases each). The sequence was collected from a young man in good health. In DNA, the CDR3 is TGTGCCAGCAGTTTACTGGGACCGTCCTACGAGCAGTACTTC. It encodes CASSLLGPSYEQYF.